This T cell receptor (beta chain) originates from a study of T cell repertoires in cytomegalovirus infection. As for the study in general: Matching HLA type and CMV infection were both indicated by public TCR beta signatures.

J lost 4 bases, V lost 6 bases, and 6 bases had no gene match. This CDR3 region has 15 residues. MiXCR, applied by TCRdb to the reads, yields one record per CDR3 protein. Among some 450,000 distinct CDR3 sequences, approximately 30% were seen once, and the ten largest hold about an eighth. This clonotype has just a few counts. The V gene is TRBV12-3 or TRBV12-4, the J gene TRBJ1-4; 9 positions match TRBD1. The sample comprised PBMCs. The source is a human donor in good health (CMV status not recorded). Some clones in this sample may be carry-over from other donors' samples. CDR3 DNA sequence: TGTGCCAGCAGGGTAACGGGACAGGGTAATGAAAAACTGTTTTTT. This encodes CASRVTGQGNEKLFF.